This is a list of T cell receptor beta chains from one sample in a study of blood T cell repertoires in COVID-19. Libraries were prepared by immunoSEQ multiplex PCR; TCRdb keeps only in-frame clonotypes and omits some of them. The sample has fewer than 45,000 clones, around 80% seen once. Specimen: peripheral blood. These receptors came from a man aged 55 to 70 with acute or convalescent COVID-19. CDR3s include the opening cysteine and the closing phenylalanine or tryptophan. The D gene is left open where the match is weak.

J: TRBJ2-1; D: NA; V: TRBV9; CDR3: CASSVDVYYNEQFF; DNA: TGTGCCAGCAGCGTAGATGTCTACTACAATGAGCAGTTCTTC
J: TRBJ2-7; D: TRBD2; V: TRBV9; CDR3: CASSPTSGRSEQYF; DNA: TGTGCCAGCAGCCCGACTAGCGGGAGGAGCGAGCAGTACTTC
J: TRBJ1-6; D: TRBD1; V: TRBV7-9; CDR3: CASSLADRENSPLHF; DNA: TGTGCCAGCAGCTTAGCCGACAGGGAAAATTCACCCCTCCACTTT
J: TRBJ2-7; D: NA; V: TRBV6-2/TRBV6-3; CDR3: CASTYSSGRAYF; DNA: TGTGCCAGCACTTATAGCAGCGGTAGGGCGTACTTC
J: TRBJ2-7; D: TRBD1; V: TRBV5-4; CDR3: CASSLIGQAPYEQYF; DNA: TGTGCCAGCAGCTTGATAGGACAGGCTCCCTACGAGCAGTACTTC
J: TRBJ2-7; D: TRBD1; V: TRBV11-2; CDR3: CASSLGDRSSYEQYF; DNA: TGTGCCAGCAGCTTAGGGGACAGGAGCTCCTACGAGCAGTACTTC
J: TRBJ2-5; D: TRBD2; V: TRBV6-5; CDR3: CASSLTSGRQETQYF; DNA: TGTGCCAGCAGCTTGACTAGCGGTCGACAAGAGACCCAGTACTTC
J: TRBJ2-3; D: TRBD2; V: TRBV6-1; CDR3: CASIPAGGGDTQYF; DNA: TGTGCCAGCATACCGGCGGGGGGGGGAGATACGCAGTATTTT
J: TRBJ2-1; D: TRBD2; V: TRBV15; CDR3: CASGTKVNEQFF; DNA: TGTGCATCTGGGACTAAGGTAAATGAGCAGTTCTTC
J: TRBJ2-7; D: TRBD1; V: TRBV7-8; CDR3: CASSLDRGRYEQYF; DNA: TGTGCCAGCAGCTTGGACAGGGGGCGTTACGAGCAGTACTTC